Detailed here is one T cell receptor (beta chain). Its antigen is as yet unknown. The V end was cut by 2 bases, the J end by 6 bases, with 4 bases between. The germline V gene has CDR1 KGHSH and CDR2 LQKENI. The CDR3 runs to 12 residues. The treatment: oral pan-JAK inhibitor, 5-10 mg twice daily. RNA extraction and reverse transcription yielded cDNA as sequencing template. Repertoires were generated with immunoSEQ multiplex PCR, while TCRdb's copy carries only in-frame clones and drops some. The sample has more than 200,000 clones; 40% to 45% are singletons. This sample is drawn from a study of CD8+ T cells in alopecia areata. About the research overall: It was oral tofacitinib, at 5 to 10 mg twice daily, that treated patients received. Broader study findings: Expanded CD8+ clones among the top 100, and scalp clonality, were significantly decreased by tofacitinib.

The clonotype originates from a human donor with alopecia areata. The chain has TRBV18 and TRBJ2-2; D not certain. The sequencing here drew on CD4+ T cells sorted from blood, taken at approximately week 36, from a patient treated with tofacitinib. The CDR3 reads CASSPGPGELFF. The CDR3 nucleotides are TGTGCCAGCTCACCAGGCCCCGGGGAGCTGTTTTTT.